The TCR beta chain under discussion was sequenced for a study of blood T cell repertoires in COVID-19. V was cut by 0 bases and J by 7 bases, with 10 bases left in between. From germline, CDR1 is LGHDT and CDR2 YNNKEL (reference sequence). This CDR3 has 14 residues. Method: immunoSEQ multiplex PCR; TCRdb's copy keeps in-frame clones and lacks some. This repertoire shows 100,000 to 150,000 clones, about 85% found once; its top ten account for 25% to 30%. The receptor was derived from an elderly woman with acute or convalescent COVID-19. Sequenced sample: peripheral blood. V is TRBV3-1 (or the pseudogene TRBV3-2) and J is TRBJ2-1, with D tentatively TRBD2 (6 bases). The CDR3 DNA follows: TGTGCCAGCAGCCAAGATAACAGCGGGAATGAGCAGTTCTTC. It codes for CASSQDNSGNEQFF.